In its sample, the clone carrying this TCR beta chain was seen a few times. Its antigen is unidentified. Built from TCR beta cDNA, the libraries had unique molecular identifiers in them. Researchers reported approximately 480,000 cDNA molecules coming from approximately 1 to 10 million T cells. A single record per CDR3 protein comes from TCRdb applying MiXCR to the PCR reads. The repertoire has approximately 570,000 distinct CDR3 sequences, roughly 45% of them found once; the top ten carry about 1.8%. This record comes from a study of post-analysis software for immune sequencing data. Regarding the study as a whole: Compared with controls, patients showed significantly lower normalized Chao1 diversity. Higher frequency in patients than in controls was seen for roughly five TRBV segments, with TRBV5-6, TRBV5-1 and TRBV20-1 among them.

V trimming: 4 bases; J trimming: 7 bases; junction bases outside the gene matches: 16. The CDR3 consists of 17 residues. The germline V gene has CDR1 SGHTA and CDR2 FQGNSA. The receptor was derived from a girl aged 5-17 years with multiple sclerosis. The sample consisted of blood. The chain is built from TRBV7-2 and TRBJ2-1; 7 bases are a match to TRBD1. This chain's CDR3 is CASSSPGQTFATNEQFF. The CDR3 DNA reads TGTGCCAGCAGCTCTCCGGGACAGACCTTTGCAACGAATGAGCAGTTCTTC. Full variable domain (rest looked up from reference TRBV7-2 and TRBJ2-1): GAGVSQSPSNKVTEKGKDVELRCDPISGHTALYWYRQSLGQGLEFLIYFQGNSAPDKSGLPSDRFSAERTGGSVSTLTIQRTQQEDSAVYLCASSSPGQTFATNEQFFGPGTRLTVL.